This T cell receptor beta chain was captured by sequencing in a study of beta chain features in type 1 diabetes. Background on the study: Patients were similar to healthy donors in age and gender (as well as in cell yields).

The sequenced template was cDNA made from the entire isolated RNA. Generated by immunoSEQ multiplex PCR, the TCRdb table keeps only in-frame clones and is missing some. Counted here are 450,000 or so clones, roughly 10% occurring once; the ten biggest clones make up over 0.035%. From germline, CDR1 is SEHNR and CDR2 FQNEAQ (reference sequence). Trimming pared 5 bases from V and 2 bases from J, leaving 1 base between. The CDR3 totals 10 residues. The V call is TRBV7-9, the J call TRBJ2-7; D unclear. This receptor was identified in a young woman in good health. The material sequenced was naive CD4+ T cells from blood. Here the CDR3 reads CASSPYEQYF. The CDR3 nucleotides read TGTGCCAGCAGCCCCTACGAGCAGTACTTC.